The rows below give T cell receptor beta chains drawn from one sample of a study of cytomegalovirus exposure and HLA in healthy donors. The method was immunoSEQ multiplex PCR; TCRdb's version includes in-frame clones alone and lacks a portion of them. The sample carries 95,000 to 110,000 clones, about three quarters recorded once. Source material: PBMCs. The source is a woman younger than 35 in good health and CMV-seropositive. Both conserved end residues are part of each CDR3. A D gene is named only where the DNA matches it firmly. Clone size appears in some rows only: once, few, many, or a class for an expanded clone.

clone_size,j_call,d_call,v_call,cdr3_length,cdr3_nt,cdr3_aa
NA,TRBJ1-1,NA,TRBV27,13,TGTGCCAGCAGTTTGGGAGGGAAGACTGAAGCTTTCTTT,CASSLGGKTEAFF
NA,TRBJ2-1,TRBD2,TRBV15,12,TGTGCCACCGCCAGCGGGAGTATTGAGCAGTTCTTC,CATASGSIEQFF
NA,TRBJ2-1,TRBD1,TRBV6-5,14,TGTGCCAGCAGTAAGGACAGGGTTGACAATGAGCAGTTCTTC,CASSKDRVDNEQFF
few,TRBJ1-1,NA,TRBV29-1,13,TGCAGCGTTGAAGTTACGACAGGCACTGAAGCTTTCTTT,CSVEVTTGTEAFF
NA,TRBJ2-7,TRBD2,TRBV7-6,16,TGTGCCAGCAGCTTAGTTCCGACTAGCACTACGGGCGAGCAGTACTTC,CASSLVPTSTTGEQYF
NA,TRBJ2-5,NA,TRBV28,16,TGTGCCAGCAGTTCCCCGGGGGCTAGCGGACAAGAGACCCAGTACTTC,CASSSPGASGQETQYF
NA,TRBJ2-6,TRBD1,TRBV18,15,TGTGCCAGCTCACCCGACAGGGTTGGGGCCAACGTCCTGACTTTC,CASSPDRVGANVLTF
few,TRBJ2-3,TRBD2,TRBV29-1,13,TGCAGCGTGGGGACTAGCGGGACAGATACGCAGTATTTT,CSVGTSGTDTQYF
once,TRBJ1-2,NA,TRBV9,14,TGTGCCAGCAGCAAATCCGGGGGGAACTATGGCTACACCTTC,CASSKSGGNYGYTF
NA,TRBJ1-5,NA,TRBV6-1,13,TGTGCCAGCAGTGCGACAGACAATCAGCCCCAGCATTTT,CASSATDNQPQHF
NA,TRBJ1-3,NA,TRBV5-1,16,TGCGCCAGCAGCCTGGACGGACAGCTTACTGGAAACACCATATATTTT,CASSLDGQLTGNTIYF
NA,TRBJ2-7,TRBD1,TRBV6-5,14,TGTGCCAGCAGTTACGGGACAGGGGCATACGAGCAGTACTTC,CASSYGTGAYEQYF
NA,TRBJ2-3,TRBD2,TRBV7-6,15,TGTGCCAGCAGCTTAAGGCGGGAGACTACAGATACGCAGTATTTT,CASSLRRETTDTQYF
NA,TRBJ1-2,NA,TRBV19,12,TGTGCCAGTAGTTCCCGGGACTATGGCTACACCTTC,CASSSRDYGYTF
NA,TRBJ1-2,NA,TRBV5-1,14,TGCGCCAGCAGCTTGGAGGCAGGCAGATATGGCTACACCTTC,CASSLEAGRYGYTF
few,TRBJ1-1,NA,TRBV11-2,14,TGTGCCAGCAGGCAGGGAGGGGTCGACACTGAAGCTTTCTTT,CASRQGGVDTEAFF